This is a list of T cell receptor beta chains from one sample in a study of cytomegalovirus exposure and HLA in healthy donors. TCRdb's table, derived via immunoSEQ multiplex PCR, lists solely in-frame clones and lacks some. The table shows under 200,000 clones, with around 81% occurring only once. Sequencing input: PBMCs. Receptors originate from a woman aged 25 to 39 in good health and CMV-seropositive. Each CDR3 is given with its conserved first and last residue. A D gene is named only where the DNA matches it firmly. The size entry is marked missing in some rows and otherwise reads once, few, many or a size class.

TRBJ2-7 | TRBD1 | - | TRBV19 | 15 | CASSLWTGQSYEQYF | TGTGCCAGTAGTCTCTGGACAGGTCAATCCTACGAGCAGTACTTC
TRBJ2-7 | TRBD1 | - | TRBV29-1 | 14 | CSGRGGQGAVEQYF | TGCAGCGGACGAGGGGGACAGGGGGCTGTGGAGCAGTACTTC
TRBJ1-4 | - | - | TRBV30 | 16 | CAWSGTGRWYNEKLFF | TGTGCCTGGAGTGGAACAGGCCGGTGGTATAATGAAAAACTGTTTTTT
TRBJ1-2 | - | - | TRBV4-3 | 16 | CASSQDLSATAKGYTF | TGCGCCAGCAGCCAAGACCTAAGCGCCACCGCTAAAGGCTACACCTTC
TRBJ2-3 | TRBD1 | - | TRBV27 | 19 | CASSLTPPLDRDDADTQYF | TGTGCCAGCAGTTTAACCCCACCCTTGGACAGGGATGATGCAGATACGCAGTATTTT
TRBJ2-7 | - | - | TRBV27 | 11 | CASSLKGPKVF | TGTGCCAGCAGTTTAAAGGGGCCCAAGGTTTTC
TRBJ2-4 | - | - | TRBV4-1 | 13 | CASSQGGYNIQYF | TGCGCCAGCAGCCAAGGCGGGTACAACATTCAGTACTTC
TRBJ1-2 | TRBD1 | - | TRBV7-9 | 13 | CASRLGQGNGYTF | TGTGCCAGCAGGTTAGGACAGGGTAACGGCTACACCTTC
TRBJ1-1 | TRBD1 | - | TRBV7-7 | 13 | CASSLDRGTEAFF | TGTGCCAGCAGCTTAGACAGGGGCACTGAAGCTTTCTTT
TRBJ1-1 | - | - | TRBV9 | 15 | CASSPGGGGNTEAFF | TGTGCCAGCAGCCCTGGGGGAGGGGGGAACACTGAAGCTTTCTTT
TRBJ2-7 | - | few | TRBV6-5 | 14 | CASSYSGRHYEQYF | TGTGCCAGCAGTTATTCCGGGAGACACTACGAGCAGTACTTC
TRBJ2-7 | TRBD2 | few | TRBV25-1 | 15 | CASSEPGGPAYEQYF | TGTGCCAGCAGTGAACCGGGAGGGCCGGCCTACGAGCAGTACTTC
TRBJ1-6 | - | - | TRBV27 | 15 | CASGQNRDKFSPLHF | TGTGCCAGCGGCCAAAATCGGGACAAATTTTCACCCCTCCACTTT
TRBJ2-2 | - | - | TRBV19 | 15 | CASSKGKQGTGELFF | TGTGCCAGTAGTAAGGGGAAGCAAGGCACCGGGGAGCTGTTTTTT
TRBJ1-2 | - | - | TRBV19 | 16 | CASSIVVGQANYGYTF | TGTGCCAGTAGTATAGTAGTGGGCCAAGCTAACTATGGCTACACCTTC
TRBJ2-1 | - | - | TRBV14 | 14 | CASSQEYRVDEQFF | TGTGCCAGCAGCCAAGAGTACAGAGTCGATGAGCAGTTCTTC
TRBJ1-2 | - | - | TRBV4-1 | 15 | CASSQKDSPLGGYTF | TGCGCCAGCAGCCAGAAAGACAGCCCCCTAGGAGGCTACACCTTC
TRBJ2-1 | TRBD2 | - | TRBV27 | 16 | CASEMGAGGPRNEQFF | TGTGCCAGCGAGATGGGGGCGGGGGGGCCTCGTAATGAGCAGTTCTTC
TRBJ2-2 | - | - | TRBV7-6 | 15 | CASSPAATSTGELFF | TGTGCCAGCAGCCCTGCCGCCACTAGTACCGGGGAGCTGTTTTTT
TRBJ1-3 | - | few | TRBV7-8 | 13 | CASSDNDGNTIYF | TGTGCCAGCAGCGACAACGATGGAAACACCATATATTTT
TRBJ2-1 | - | - | TRBV5-1 | 16 | CASSSGVQWDSNEQFF | TGCGCCAGCAGCTCGGGAGTACAGTGGGATAGCAATGAGCAGTTCTTC
TRBJ2-7 | - | once | TRBV5-1 | 14 | CASSPGGRVGEQYF | TGCGCCAGCAGTCCTGGGGGCAGGGTCGGCGAGCAGTACTTC
TRBJ1-5 | - | - | TRBV27 | 13 | CASSWTVNQPQHF | TGTGCCAGCAGTTGGACAGTTAATCAGCCCCAGCATTTT
TRBJ2-2 | TRBD2 | - | TRBV19 | 16 | CASRGTSGRADRELFF | TGTGCCAGTAGGGGGACTAGCGGGAGGGCCGACCGGGAGCTGTTTTTT
TRBJ2-3 | - | - | TRBV10-3 | 14 | CAISGHRFLDTQYF | TGTGCCATCAGTGGACACAGATTTCTGGATACGCAGTATTTT